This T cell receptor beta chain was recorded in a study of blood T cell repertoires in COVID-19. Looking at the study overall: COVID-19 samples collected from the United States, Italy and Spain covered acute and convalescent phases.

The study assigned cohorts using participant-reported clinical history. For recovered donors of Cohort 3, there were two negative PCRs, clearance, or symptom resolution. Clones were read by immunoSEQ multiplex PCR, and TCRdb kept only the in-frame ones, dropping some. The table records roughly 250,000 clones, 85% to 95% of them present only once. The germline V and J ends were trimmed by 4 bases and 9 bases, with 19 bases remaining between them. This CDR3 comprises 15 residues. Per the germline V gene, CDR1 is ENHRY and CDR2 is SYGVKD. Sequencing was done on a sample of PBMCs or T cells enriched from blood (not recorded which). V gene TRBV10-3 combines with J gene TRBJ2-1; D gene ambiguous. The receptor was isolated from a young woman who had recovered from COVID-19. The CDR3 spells CAISGTSRDTFEQFF. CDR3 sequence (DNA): TGTGCCATCAGTGGAACCTCGAGAGACACATTTGAGCAGTTCTTC.